These 18 T cell receptor beta chains originate from one sample sequenced in a study of early T cells in non-severe SARS-CoV-2 infection. MiXCR, applied by TCRdb to the 5' RACE reads, yields one record per CDR3 protein. The sample records roughly 30,000 distinct CDR3 sequences, 6.6% being singletons. Sequenced sample: whole blood. The receptors here all came from an adult who was a healthcare worker with PCR-confirmed SARS-CoV-2 infection or an uninfected control (not recorded which).

This clonotype was seen many times. The chain carries TRBV11-2 and TRBJ2-7, with 8 nucleotides matching TRBD1. Trimming at V came to 2 bases and at J to 7 bases, leaving 1 base not matched to a gene. CDR1 is SGHAT and CDR2 is FQNNGV in the germline V gene. This CDR3 is built from 12 residues. CDR3 DNA sequence: TGTGCCAGCAGCTTAAACAGGGGGGAGCAGTACTTC. Translation gives CASSLNRGEQYF.

This clonotype was picked up many times. The chain carries TRBV19 and TRBJ2-1, with no clear D. The CDR3 extends over 15 amino acids. Germline lookup yields CDR1 LNHDA and CDR2 SQIVND (reference sequence). V lost 5 bases to trimming and J lost 5 bases, with 16 bases between them. The CDR3 nucleotides are TGTGCCAGTAGTCTTAGGGTGAAGGTTGACAATGAGCAGTTCTTC. It yields the protein CASSLRVKVDNEQFF.

Judged by abundance, this clonotype is medium-sized. The CDR3, as DNA: TGCAGTGCTAGAGATTTAGTAGCGTTTCAAGAGACCCAGTACTTC. Its translation: CSARDLVAFQETQYF. This chain links TRBV20-1 with TRBJ2-5; tentatively, D is TRBD2 (5 bases). This CDR3 is 15 amino acids long. V gave up 0 bases and J gave up 2 bases, with 13 bases separating them. Germline-derived CDR1 and CDR2 are DFQATT and SNEGSKA (reference sequence).

In its sample, this clonotype was seen many times. The V gene is TRBV28, the J gene TRBJ1-1, with 8 nucleotides matching TRBD1. The CDR3 extends over 15 amino acids. The V segment lost 4 bases and the J segment 1 base; nucleotides outside the gene matches: 5. Germline loops: CDR1 MDHEN, CDR2 SYDVKM. CDR3 residues: CASSSAGTGNTEAFF. In nucleotides, the CDR3 is TGTGCCAGCAGTTCCGCCGGGACAGGGAACACTGAAGCTTTCTTT. The whole variable domain, remainder taken from reference TRBV28 and TRBJ1-1, is DVKVTQSSRYLVKRTGEKVFLECVQDMDHENMFWYRQDPGLGLRLIYFSYDVKMKEKGDIPEGYSVSREKKERFSLILESASTNQTSMYLCASSSAGTGNTEAFFGQGTRLTVV.

At least ten counts were recorded for this clonotype. This chain joins TRBV6-1 and TRBJ2-7, with D unresolved. The CDR3 sequence is 12 residues long. Trimming stripped 3 bases from V and 6 bases from J, with 9 bases between. Germline values: CDR1 MNHNS, CDR2 SASEGT. CDR3 in DNA: TGTGCCAGCAGTGAGGCCCTAGTCGAGCAGTACTTC. This gives the protein CASSEALVEQYF.

The sample holds many counts of this clonotype. The chain uses TRBV12-3 or TRBV12-4 and TRBJ2-3; 9 bases line up with TRBD1. V trimming: 5 bases; J trimming: 5 bases; junction bases outside the gene matches: 5. This CDR3 is 14 amino acids long. DNA of the CDR3: TGTGCCAGCAGTCCCGGACAGGGGAAAGATACGCAGTATTTT. Its protein is CASSPGQGKDTQYF.

This clonotype was detected ten times or more. V and J are TRBV19 and TRBJ1-2, with TRBD1 identical over 11 bases. J lost 0 bases, V lost 10 bases, and 10 bases had no gene match. The germline CDR1 and CDR2 sequences are LNHDA and SQIVND (reference sequence). This CDR3 contains 16 residues. The CDR3 reads CATLGTGGDPNYGYTF. In nucleotides, the CDR3 is TGTGCCACTCTCGGGACAGGGGGGGATCCTAACTATGGCTACACCTTC.

At least ten counts were recorded for this clonotype. The chain links TRBV11-2 to TRBJ1-2; D call uncertain. Germline CDR1 reads SGHAT; CDR2 reads FQNNGV. The CDR3 length is 15 residues. V was shortened by 5 bases and J by 0 bases, with 13 bases between the two germline ends. CDR3 protein: CASSPPAGANYGYTF. The CDR3 DNA sequence: TGTGCCAGCAGCCCCCCGGCAGGAGCTAACTATGGCTACACCTTC.

This clonotype was detected ten times or more. This rearrangement joins TRBV27 to TRBJ2-7, with TRBD2 matching over 11 bases. Germline-derived CDR1 and CDR2 are MNHEY and SMNVEV (reference sequence). This CDR3 is built from 16 residues. V trimming: 4 bases; J trimming: 2 bases; junction bases outside the gene matches: 7. The CDR3 spells CASSSPTSGTTYEQYF. The CDR3, as DNA: TGTGCCAGCAGTTCGCCGACTAGCGGGACAACCTACGAGCAGTACTTC.

This clonotype was picked up a small number of times. The genes are TRBV6-1 and TRBJ2-1; TRBD2 agrees at 9 bases. Germline V CDR1 and CDR2: MNHNS, SASEGT. The CDR3 spans 14 residues. V trimming: 5 bases; J trimming: 2 bases; junction bases outside the gene matches: 1. CDR3 DNA: TGTGCCAGCAGTCCTAGCGGGACCTACAATGAGCAGTTCTTC. Protein: CASSPSGTYNEQFF.

In this sample, this clonotype turned up many times. The rearrangement links TRBV27 to TRBJ2-3; TRBD1 matches 9 bases. CDR3 length: 19 residues. J was trimmed by 2 bases and V by 3 bases; bases with no gene match: 15. The V gene's germline CDR1 is MNHEY and CDR2 SMNVEV (reference sequence). In DNA, the CDR3 is TGTGCCAGCAGTTTCCGTCTCGGCCGGGACAGGGATTCCACAGATACGCAGTATTTT. Protein product: CASSFRLGRDRDSTDTQYF.

This clonotype showed up many times. This sequence joins TRBV29-1 and TRBJ2-3; 7 bases fit TRBD2. From germline, CDR1 is SQVTM and CDR2 ANQGSEA. CDR3 length: 13 residues. V lost 4 bases and J lost 3; bases outside the gene matches: 4. CDR3 nucleotide sequence: TGCAGCGTTGTCGGGGGGATGACAGATACGCAGTATTTT. As protein: CSVVGGMTDTQYF.

This chain joins TRBV7-2 and TRBJ2-1; 7 bases are a match to TRBD1. V dropped 5 bases and J dropped 7; count of bases not matched to a gene: 14. This CDR3 is built from 16 residues. The germline gives CDR1 SGHTA, CDR2 FQGNSA. The CDR3 DNA follows: TGTGCCAGCAGCCCTAGGGGGCAGGGGGAGAGGAATGAGCAGTTCTTC. Its translation: CASSPRGQGERNEQFF.

In its sample, this clonotype ranks as large. The gene calls are TRBV29-1 and TRBJ1-2; no clear D. The CDR3 covers 13 residues. V was shortened by 1 base and J by 1 base, with 7 bases between the two germline ends. CDR1 and CDR2 from the germline V gene are SQVTM and ANQGSEA. This CDR3 reads CSVEVGNNYGYTF. CDR3 bases: TGCAGCGTTGAAGTGGGCAATAACTATGGCTACACCTTC.

At least ten counts were recorded for this clonotype. V gene TRBV2 combines with J gene TRBJ2-7; 7 positions agree with TRBD2. Germline assignment: CDR1 SNHLY and CDR2 FYNNEI. V lost 2 bases, J lost 6 bases, and 10 bases stayed unmatched. There are 15 residues in the CDR3. For the CDR3, the DNA is TGTGCCAGCAGTGAAAGCGGCGGGAGCGTCGGCGAGCAGTACTTC. This sequence encodes CASSESGGSVGEQYF. Filled out from reference TRBV2 and TRBJ2-7, the complete variable domain reads EPEVTQTPSHQVTQMGQEVILRCVPISNHLYFYWYRQILGQKVEFLVSFYNNEISEKSEIFDDQFSVERPDGSNFTLKIRSTKLEDSAMYFCASSESGGSVGEQYFGPGTRLTVT.

This clonotype was seen many times. The chain recombines TRBV7-2 with TRBJ1-4, with a tentative D call TRBD1 (6 bases). Germline lookup yields CDR1 SGHTA and CDR2 FQGNSA. The CDR3 is 15 amino acids. Trimming removed 4 bases at V and 5 bases at J, with 14 bases between. CDR3 in DNA: TGTGCCAGCAGCTCCTCTGACAGGTGGAATGAAAAACTGTTTTTT. Translated: CASSSSDRWNEKLFF.

V and J are TRBV29-1 and TRBJ1-1, with D maybe TRBD1 (5 bases). Trimming left V 7 bases short and J 3 bases short, with 15 bases between. The CDR3 loop spans 13 amino acids. CDR1 is SQVTM and CDR2 is ANQGSEA in the germline V gene. The CDR3: CSGSSGTHTEAFF. The CDR3 bases are TGCAGCGGGTCCTCCGGGACCCACACTGAAGCTTTCTTT.

By sample share, this clonotype is medium-sized (0.01 to 0.1%). The chain carries TRBV7-2 and TRBJ2-1; D remains ambiguous. CDR1 is SGHTA, CDR2 FQGNSA, per germline. The CDR3 totals 15 residues. The V end was cut by 5 bases, the J end by 0 bases, with 11 bases between. Here the CDR3 reads CASSEGWNSYNEQFF. Written as DNA, the CDR3 is TGTGCCAGCAGCGAAGGGTGGAACTCCTACAATGAGCAGTTCTTC.